A selection of T cell receptor beta chains follows, all from one sample in a study of T cells after posttransplantation cyclophosphamide. This table comes from immunoSEQ multiplex PCR, and its TCRdb copy is limited to in-frame clones, with some not included. The sample contains about 7,800 clones, about 90% of which appear only once. The sequencing used CD4+ T cells sorted from blood, collected 1404 days after allogeneic stem cell transplant with posttransplant cyclophosphamide. The receptors derive from a female patient aged 45-60 years who received an allogeneic stem cell transplant from a related donor, was CMV-positive, and had no GVHD. Some T cells may be graft donor cells. Both conserved end residues are part of each CDR3. The order of the fields is J gene, V gene, clone size, D gene, CDR3 DNA, CDR3 protein. The D gene is left open where the match is weak. The size entry is marked missing in some rows and otherwise reads once, few, many or a size class.

J gene: TRBJ2-5
V gene: TRBV10-3
clone size: once
D gene: TRBD1
CDR3 DNA: TGTGCCATCAGTAAACCACCTGGACAGGACGGAGAGACCCAGTACTTC
CDR3 protein: CAISKPPGQDGETQYF

J gene: TRBJ2-1
V gene: TRBV27
clone size: .
D gene: TRBD2
CDR3 DNA: TGTGCCTTTCCTCAGGGACTAGCGGGTGGTGAGCAGTTCTTC
CDR3 protein: CAFPQGLAGGEQFF

J gene: TRBJ2-7
V gene: TRBV11-2
clone size: .
D gene: .
CDR3 DNA: TGTGCCAGCAGCTTAATGTGGACTCGATCCTACGAGCAGTACTTC
CDR3 protein: CASSLMWTRSYEQYF

J gene: TRBJ1-2
V gene: TRBV27
clone size: .
D gene: .
CDR3 DNA: TGTGCCAGCAGTCGGAACTATGGCTACACCTTC
CDR3 protein: CASSRNYGYTF

J gene: TRBJ2-7
V gene: TRBV7-3
clone size: .
D gene: TRBD1
CDR3 DNA: TGTGCCAGCAGCTTATTATCTGGGGGGACAGGGCTGGCCTACGAGCAGTACTTC
CDR3 protein: CASSLLSGGTGLAYEQYF

J gene: TRBJ2-1
V gene: TRBV7-6
clone size: .
D gene: TRBD2
CDR3 DNA: TGTGCCAGCAGCTCACGACTAGCGGGAGGTTGGGATGAGCAGTTCTTC
CDR3 protein: CASSSRLAGGWDEQFF

J gene: TRBJ2-1
V gene: TRBV5-1
clone size: .
D gene: TRBD2
CDR3 DNA: TGCGCCAGCAGAGCTAGCGGGGGGGTATACAATGAGCAGTTCTTC
CDR3 protein: CASRASGGVYNEQFF

J gene: TRBJ2-7
V gene: TRBV21-1
clone size: .
D gene: .
CDR3 DNA: TGTGCCAGCAGCACGAGGACAGGGGACTACGAGCAGTACTTC
CDR3 protein: CASSTRTGDYEQYF

J gene: TRBJ2-1
V gene: TRBV15
clone size: .
D gene: TRBD2
CDR3 DNA: TGTGCCACCAGCAGAGGGACTAGTTACTACAATGAGCAGTTCTTC
CDR3 protein: CATSRGTSYYNEQFF

J gene: TRBJ2-3
V gene: TRBV6-6
clone size: .
D gene: .
CDR3 DNA: TGTGCCAGCAGTTACGGCAGGGCCCGCACAGATACGCAGTATTTT
CDR3 protein: CASSYGRARTDTQYF

J gene: TRBJ1-1
V gene: TRBV9
clone size: .
D gene: .
CDR3 DNA: TGTGCCAGCAGCGTAAGCCGGGGGTACATGAACACTGAAGCTTTCTTT
CDR3 protein: CASSVSRGYMNTEAFF

J gene: TRBJ2-1
V gene: TRBV11-2
clone size: .
D gene: .
CDR3 DNA: TGTGCCAGCAGCTTAACCGCGGGACCTGACCAGAGGCAGTTCTTC
CDR3 protein: CASSLTAGPDQRQFF

J gene: TRBJ1-4
V gene: TRBV27
clone size: .
D gene: .
CDR3 DNA: TGTGCCAGCAGCCGTTCTCTGGCAGGACAAAAAAAACTGTTTTTT
CDR3 protein: CASSRSLAGQKKLFF

J gene: TRBJ2-2
V gene: TRBV19
clone size: .
D gene: .
CDR3 DNA: TGTGCCAGTAGTATGTCAGGGTCCGGGGAGCTGTTTTTT
CDR3 protein: CASSMSGSGELFF

J gene: TRBJ2-6
V gene: TRBV12-1
clone size: .
D gene: .
CDR3 DNA: TGTGCCAGCCTCCCGGGACAGGGGGCTTCAGGGGCCAACGTCCTGACTTTC
CDR3 protein: CASLPGQGASGANVLTF

J gene: TRBJ1-5
V gene: TRBV28
clone size: few
D gene: .
CDR3 DNA: TGTGCCAGCACCTACGGGGTGGAAATCAATCAGCCCCAGCATTTT
CDR3 protein: CASTYGVEINQPQHF

J gene: TRBJ2-7
V gene: TRBV7-9
clone size: .
D gene: TRBD2
CDR3 DNA: TGTGCCAGCAGCTTAGGGACTAGCAGCTACGAGCAGTACTTC
CDR3 protein: CASSLGTSSYEQYF